Presented here are 15 T cell receptor beta chains from one specimen sequenced in a study of blood T cell repertoires in COVID-19 (dated by TCRdb to about 2020). The library was produced with the immunoSEQ multiplex PCR assay. TCRdb holds this immuneACCESS table with in-frame rearrangements only. Some clones are missing; in checked studies, unresolved V genes explain under half, and the rest has no known cause. Present in this sample are some 150,000 clones, 85% to 90% of which were seen just once. Together, the top ten hold approximately 8% of the sample. Input material: peripheral blood. The receptors were sampled from a woman aged 60-70 years with acute or convalescent COVID-19.

This chain uses TRBV27 with TRBJ2-4, with 12 positions matching TRBD2. The CDR3 spans 16 residues. CDR1 and CDR2 (germline): MNHEY, SMNVEV (reference sequence). The V segment lost 3 bases and the J segment 11 bases; nucleotides outside the gene matches: 11. The CDR3 loop is CASSFGLAGTGTVQYF. In DNA, the CDR3 is TGTGCCAGCAGTTTCGGACTAGCGGGGACCGGGACGGTTCAGTACTTC.

This clone occurred a few times. The chain carries TRBV5-1 and TRBJ1-2; D is possibly TRBD1 (5 bases). CDR3 length: 14 residues. Germline loops: CDR1 SGHRS, CDR2 YFSETQ. V was clipped by 1 base and J by 3 bases, with 10 bases between them. CDR3 region: CASSLKGGDYGYTF. In nucleotides, the CDR3 is TGCGCCAGCAGCTTGAAGGGAGGGGACTATGGCTACACCTTC.

The chain combines TRBV18 with TRBJ2-5, with D uncertain. Trimming left V 2 bases short and J 0 bases short, with 13 bases between. This CDR3 is built from 16 residues. CDR1 is KGHSH and CDR2 is LQKENI in the germline V gene. DNA of the CDR3: TGTGCCAGCTCACCATTTAGTGCGGCAAACCAAGAGACCCAGTACTTC. It is translated as CASSPFSAANQETQYF.

CDR3 DNA: TGTGCCACCAGTGGCAATCCGGGACAGGGGGTTTACAATGAGCAGTTCTTC. Translation gives CATSGNPGQGVYNEQFF. The chain couples TRBV24-1 to TRBJ2-1; 11 bases align to TRBD1. Germline-derived CDR1 and CDR2 are KGHDR and SFDVKD. The CDR3 has 17 amino acids. With 5 bases clipped from V and 4 bases from J, the junction kept 9 bases outside the gene matches.

This rearrangement joins TRBV19 to TRBJ2-3; maybe TRBD2 (7 bases). Germline CDR1 is LNHDA and CDR2 is SQIVND (reference sequence). Trimming left V 3 bases short and J 3 bases short, with 19 bases between. The CDR3 has 17 amino acids. The CDR3 loop is CASSIQAGGLVTDTQYF. The CDR3 DNA follows: TGTGCCAGTAGTATCCAAGCCGGGGGGCTCGTAACAGATACGCAGTATTTT.

This chain uses TRBV2 with TRBJ2-2, with D possibly being TRBD1 (6 bases). Germline lookup yields CDR1 SNHLY and CDR2 FYNNEI. The CDR3 spans 15 residues. Deletions cut 2 bases from V and 3 bases from J, with 10 bases between. As DNA, the CDR3 is TGTGCCAGCAGTGAAACTCCAGGGGACACCGGGGAGCTGTTTTTT. Protein product: CASSETPGDTGELFF.

The chain links TRBV28 to TRBJ2-3; the match to TRBD1 covers 9 bases. J was trimmed by 5 bases and V by 5 bases; bases with no gene match: 11. The CDR3 runs 16 residues. Germline CDR1 is MDHEN and CDR2 is SYDVKM. The CDR3 here is CASSMGQGEMEDTQYF. The CDR3 nucleotides read TGTGCCAGCAGTATGGGACAGGGAGAAATGGAAGATACGCAGTATTTT.

This clone was observed once. This sequence joins TRBV5-1 and TRBJ1-2, with TRBD1 identical over 10 bases. Germline loops: CDR1 SGHRS, CDR2 YFSETQ. Germline trimming cut 4 bases from V and 2 bases from J; bases unmatched to any gene: 5. This CDR3 contains 15 residues. The CDR3 protein is CASSLGQGGNYGYTF. CDR3 nucleotide sequence: TGCGCCAGCAGCCTCGGACAGGGGGGGAACTATGGCTACACCTTC.

The rearrangement uses TRBV28 and TRBJ1-2; TRBD1 aligns across 8 bases. This CDR3 has 11 amino acids. V gave up 10 bases and J gave up 8 bases; unmatched junction bases: 6. The germline V gene encodes CDR1 MDHEN and CDR2 SYDVKM. The CDR3 coding sequence is TGTGCCACGGGGACAGGAGAGGGCTACACCTTC. Protein sequence: CATGTGEGYTF.

The chain carries TRBV28 and TRBJ1-5, with 7 bases fitting TRBD1. The CDR3 covers 14 residues. With V trimmed by 10 bases and J by 9 bases, 15 bases remained unmatched. In germline, CDR1 is MDHEN, CDR2 SYDVKM. CDR3 region: CAISGTALERPQHF. The CDR3 region has the DNA TGTGCCATCTCCGGGACAGCCCTTGAAAGGCCCCAGCATTTT. Based on the CDR3 plus reference TRBV28 and TRBJ1-5, the full variable domain is DVKVTQSSRYLVKRTGEKVFLECVQDMDHENMFWYRQDPGLGLRLIYFSYDVKMKEKGDIPEGYSVSREKKERFSLILESASTNQTSMYLCAISGTALERPQHFGDGTRLSIL.

This chain links TRBV2 with TRBJ1-6; 12 nucleotides line up with TRBD1. From germline, CDR1 is SNHLY and CDR2 FYNNEI. The CDR3 extends over 15 amino acids. The V and J ends lost 5 bases and 10 bases, in that order; junction bases with no gene match: 6. As DNA, the CDR3 is TGTGCCAGCAGTACCGGTGGGACAGGGGGCTCACCCCTCCACTTT. Amino acids: CASSTGGTGGSPLHF.

V is TRBV5-1 and J is TRBJ2-3; a weak D match, TRBD2 (7 bases). The CDR3 consists of 17 residues. V lost 3 bases and J 2 bases, leaving 19 bases between the germline ends. The germline V gene has CDR1 SGHRS and CDR2 YFSETQ. CDR3 sequence reads: CASSSVFGGTNTDTQYF. In DNA form, the CDR3 reads TGCGCCAGCAGCTCGGTTTTCGGGGGGACAAACACAGATACGCAGTATTTT.

The chain joins TRBV27 to TRBJ1-1; D is uncertain. Germline values: CDR1 MNHEY, CDR2 SMNVEV (reference sequence). This CDR3 is built from 13 residues. Trimming stripped 2 bases from V and 1 base from J, with 5 bases between. CDR3 DNA: TGTGCCAGCAGTTTACTCGGGAACACTGAAGCTTTCTTT. Its translation is CASSLLGNTEAFF.

The chain links TRBV11-3 to TRBJ2-1; the D gene is possibly TRBD2 (5 bases). Trimming removed 2 bases at V and 4 bases at J, with 12 bases between. Germline V gene data show CDR1 as SGHNT and CDR2 as YENEEA. The CDR3 is 15 residues long. The CDR3 sequence is CASSLRARVYNEQFF. The DNA of the CDR3 is TGTGCCAGCAGCTTAAGGGCGAGGGTTTACAATGAGCAGTTCTTC. The full variable domain, with the rest looked up from reference TRBV11-3 and TRBJ2-1, is EAGVVQSPRYKIIEKKQPVAFWCNPISGHNTLYWYLQNLGQGPELLIRYENEEAVDDSQLPKDRFSAERLKGVDSTLKIQPAELGDSAVYLCASSLRARVYNEQFFGPGTRLTVL.

The rearrangement uses TRBV7-2 and TRBJ2-1; no reliable D call. The CDR3 has 13 residues. V lost 2 bases, J lost 4 bases, and 6 bases lay in between. The germline gives CDR1 SGHTA, CDR2 FQGNSA. This CDR3 reads CASSLRVYNEQFF. Here the CDR3 DNA reads TGTGCCAGCAGCTTACGAGTGTACAATGAGCAGTTCTTC. The variable domain in full, with the rest retrieved from reference TRBV7-2 and TRBJ2-1, is GAGVSQSPSNKVTEKGKDVELRCDPISGHTALYWYRQSLGQGLEFLIYFQGNSAPDKSGLPSDRFSAERTGGSVSTLTIQRTQQEDSAVYLCASSLRVYNEQFFGPGTRLTVL.